Given below is one TCR beta chain in context. Which antigen it targets is not known. This specimen comes from a study of T cells expressing NK-cell markers (TCRdb year 2020). General notes on the study: Three sorted T-cell subsets (CD3+CD56+NKG2C+, CD3+CD56+NKG2C- and CD3+CD56-NKG2C+) from 7 to 9 donors had their TCR beta-chain repertoires profiled. Seven of the eight sequenced donors were HCMV-seropositive and one was HCMV-seronegative. Sequencing of the libraries produced 2 x 150 bp reads on Illumina HiSeq 2000/2500, MiSeq or NextSeq. The study sequenced eight donors, all healthy volunteers chosen at random: three men and five women. The research as a whole found: For over five donors, the dominant CD3+CD56+NKG2C+ clonotypes were among the top 10 CD8+ clonotypes and accounted for about 1.0-7.0% of CD8+ T cells. Those dominant clonotypes were again the most abundant among CD3+CD56-NKG2C+ cells in several donors, at about 28.3-65%. Whether the expanded NKG2C-expressing T cell clones were specific for HCMV antigens remained unclear.

A commercial ELISA kit detecting HCMV-specific IgG in serum was used to determine HCMV serostatus. Peripheral blood mononuclear cells were isolated from blood by Ficoll density gradient centrifugation. The data were produced on an Illumina HiSeq 2000. 5'RACE template switching, by which a universal primer site and unique molecular identifiers were added, was used to make TCR beta cDNA libraries. Synthesis of cDNA was primed from the TCR beta constant segment and was followed by two consecutive PCR amplification steps. Per the source publication's procedure: MIGEC handled demultiplexing of the reads and grouping by UMI, while MiTCR was used to assemble and quantify clonotypes. To remove erroneous sequences, TCR cDNA sequences were retained only when supported by two or more reads. The tcR package was used for downstream repertoire analysis, and clonotypes were matched across fractions by CDR3 nucleotide sequence plus V segment. VDJmatch was used to annotate antigen specificity against VDJdb, with one amino acid substitution in CDR3 permitted. One entry per CDR3 protein sequence results from the TCRdb reprocessing of the reads, with DNA left out. TCRdb, rather than the study authors, made the V and J calls. This sample's listing comprises about 390,000 distinct CDR3 sequences. Around 10% of the sample belongs to the ten largest clones.

This TCR was recovered from a woman between 45 and 65 years old in good health. Donor details come from another sample of the same person, matched by shared clones. The sequencing input was blood T cells: a sorted CD56 or NKG2C T cell subset, CD4+ or CD8+ T cells, or bulk PBMC T cells (not recorded which).

This receptor carries the CDR3 CASSQGRTGGYTF. The chain is assembled from TRBV4-1 and TRBJ1-2. The CDR3 goes from the cysteine to the phenylalanine over 13 residues. The protein alone is recorded here. Taken from the germline V gene, the CDR1 and CDR2 loops are MGHRA and YSYEKL.